This T cell receptor beta chain originates from a study of response to subunit inactivated influenza vaccine. Study results and caveats: It was the authors' suggestion that each seasonal influenza vaccination recruits few new T cells.

The CDR3 is 12 amino acids. Germline-derived CDR1 and CDR2 are SGHTA and FQGNSA. Trimming left V 4 bases short and J 7 bases short, with 11 bases between. TCRdb passed the RT-PCR reads through MiXCR, listing each CDR3 protein once. The repertoire holds a few hundred thousand distinct CDR3 sequences, approximately 9.9% seen once, with approximately 12% in the top ten. This clonotype has just a few counts. Its matching antigen is unknown. The sequenced sample was PBMCs from blood, obtained about 6 weeks after vaccination. V and J are TRBV7-2 and TRBJ2-7, with D hard to call. The sequence derives from a man in his fifties who received an inactivated influenza vaccine. The CDR3 spells CASSSDLREQYF. CDR3 sequence (DNA): TGTGCCAGCAGCTCGGACCTTCGGGAGCAGTACTTC. The whole variable domain, remainder taken from reference TRBV7-2 and TRBJ2-7, is GAGVSQSPSNKVTEKGKDVELRCDPISGHTALYWYRQSLGQGLEFLIYFQGNSAPDKSGLPSDRFSAERTGGSVSTLTIQRTQQEDSAVYLCASSSDLREQYFGPGTRLTVT.